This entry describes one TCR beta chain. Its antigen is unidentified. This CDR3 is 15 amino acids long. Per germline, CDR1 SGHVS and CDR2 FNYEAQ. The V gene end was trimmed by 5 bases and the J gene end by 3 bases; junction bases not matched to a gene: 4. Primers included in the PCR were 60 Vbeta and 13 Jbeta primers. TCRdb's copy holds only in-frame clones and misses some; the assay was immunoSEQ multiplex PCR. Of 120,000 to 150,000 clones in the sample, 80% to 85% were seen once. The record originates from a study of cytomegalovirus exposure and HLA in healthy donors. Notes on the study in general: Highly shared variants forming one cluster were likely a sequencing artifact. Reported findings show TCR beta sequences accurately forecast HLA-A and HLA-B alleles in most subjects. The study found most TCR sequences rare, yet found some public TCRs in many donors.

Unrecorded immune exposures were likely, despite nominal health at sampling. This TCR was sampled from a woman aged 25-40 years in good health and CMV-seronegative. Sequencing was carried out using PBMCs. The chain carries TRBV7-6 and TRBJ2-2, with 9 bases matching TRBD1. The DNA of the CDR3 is TGTGCCAGCAGCCCCGGGACAGGGCACACCGGGGAGCTGTTTTTT. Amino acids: CASSPGTGHTGELFF. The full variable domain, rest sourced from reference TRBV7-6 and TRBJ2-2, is GAGVSQSPRYKVTKRGQDVALRCDPISGHVSLYWYRQALGQGPEFLTYFNYEAQQDKSGLPNDRFSAERPEGSISTLTIQRTEQRDSAMYRCASSPGTGHTGELFFGEGSRLTVL.